This record concerns one TCR beta chain sequence. The target antigen is unknown. This CDR3 has 13 residues. V gave up 11 bases and J gave up 0 bases, with 12 bases separating them. Germline V gives CDR1 MNHEY, CDR2 SVGAGI. The data are from a study of CD8 T cells in Susac syndrome. Overall study results and limits: It was acknowledged in the study that the number of individuals who were included in its TCR sequencing and HLA analysis was relatively small.

The sequenced target, TCR beta, came from blood CD8+ and CD4+ T cells. An input of about 0.45 to 1 ug of RNA was subjected to reverse transcription using random hexamers. TCRdb re-called the immunoSEQ multiplex PCR reads with MiXCR, one entry per CDR3 protein. The sample gives 95,000 to 150,000 distinct CDR3 sequences, roughly 94% of which show up once; approximately 0.1% is in the top ten. The source is a human donor in good health. The sequencing sample was made of CD4+ T cells from PBMCs. The chain carries TRBV6-5 and TRBJ2-3; D gene unclear. The CDR3 DNA reads TGTGCCTGTCGAGAGCCTAGCACAGATACGCAGTATTTT. As protein: CACREPSTDTQYF.